The 28 T cell receptor beta chains presented below share a single source sample, sequenced in a study of follicular helper T cells after annual influenza vaccination. Time point meaning: 2014-2015 season, pre-vaccination. The assay was immunoSEQ multiplex PCR, and TCRdb's table has in-frame clones only and misses some. The top ten hold around 1.2% of the sample, which has over 25,000 clones, roughly 80% seen once. Material: CXCR5+ CD38- circulating T follicular helper cells from blood, obtained on the day of influenza vaccination. Specified subset: circulating Tfh, non-naive CD4+CXCR5+PD-1+ (ICOS+CD38+ or ICOS-CD38-). The receptors come from an adult who received the influenza vaccine.

The V and J genes are TRBV6-5 and TRBJ1-3, with a tentative D call TRBD1 (5 bases). Looked up from germline, CDR1 is MNHEY and CDR2 is SVGAGI. Trimming took off 2 bases at V and 6 bases at J, with 14 bases between the two ends. The CDR3 totals 15 residues. The CDR3 here is CASSYTPGGENTIYF. In DNA, the CDR3 is TGTGCCAGCAGTTACACACCGGGGGGAGAAAACACCATATATTTT.

In its sample, this clone was seen once. The V gene is TRBV18, the J gene TRBJ1-2; TRBD1 matches 8 bases. Germline V lookup: CDR1 KGHSH, CDR2 LQKENI. The J segment lost 4 bases and the V segment lost 6 bases, leaving 7 bases of the junction unmatched. CDR3 length: 14 amino acids. CDR3 protein: CASSLDRGSYGYTF. The CDR3 DNA sequence: TGTGCCAGCTCCCTCGACAGGGGATCCTATGGCTACACCTTC.

The chain is built from TRBV5-8 and TRBJ1-4, with 9 positions matching TRBD1. Germline V CDR1 and CDR2: SGHTS, YDEGEE. The CDR3 length is 15 residues. V lost 4 bases, J lost 8 bases, and 9 bases stayed unmatched. The CDR3 DNA follows: TGTGCCAGCAGCCTAGCCGGGACAGGGAAGGAAAAACTGTTTTTT. Its protein is CASSLAGTGKEKLFF.

The chain is built from TRBV29-1 and TRBJ1-1; 11 bases fit TRBD1. This CDR3 contains 14 residues. V shed 7 bases, J shed 4 bases, and the junction held 8 bases outside the gene matches. The germline V gene has CDR1 SQVTM and CDR2 ANQGSEA. Here the CDR3 DNA reads TGCAGCGCGGGGACAGGGGGTTCTCTCACTGAAGCTTTCTTT. It specifies CSAGTGGSLTEAFF.

This clone has a single count. This chain uses TRBV5-1 with TRBJ2-1; the match to TRBD1 covers 8 bases. V was clipped by 2 bases and J by 12 bases; unmatched bases: 13. This CDR3 has 15 amino acids. Germline V gene sequence: CDR1 SGHRS, CDR2 YFSETQ. The CDR3 reads CASSLEGTGRFRQFF. For the CDR3, the DNA is TGCGCCAGCAGCTTAGAAGGGACAGGCCGTTTTAGGCAGTTCTTC.

This clone appeared a few times. The V and J genes are TRBV15 and TRBJ1-2, with TRBD1 as a possible D gene (5 bases). Per the germline V gene, CDR1 is LNHNV and CDR2 is YYDKDF (reference sequence). Deletions cut 4 bases from V and 4 bases from J, with 19 bases between. CDR3 length equals 16 residues. The CDR3 reads CATSTPNKGDPYGYTF. The DNA of the CDR3 is TGTGCCACCAGCACTCCAAACAAAGGGGATCCCTATGGCTACACCTTC. Full variable domain (missing parts from reference TRBV15 and TRBJ1-2): DAMVIQNPRYQVTQFGKPVTLSCSQTLNHNVMYWYQQKSSQAPKLLFHYYDKDFNNEADTPDNFQSRRPNTSFCFLDIRSPGLGDTAMYLCATSTPNKGDPYGYTFGSGTRLTVV.

CDR3 DNA: TGCGCCAGCAGCGTGGGGGCGGCGGGGAGCACAGATACGCAGTATTTT. Translating it yields CASSVGAAGSTDTQYF. The chain is built from TRBV5-1 and TRBJ2-3; D is tentatively TRBD1 or TRBD2 (6 bases each). The length of the CDR3 is 16 residues. The germline V gene has CDR1 SGHRS and CDR2 YFSETQ. The V end was cut by 4 bases, the J end by 0 bases, with 15 bases between.

The rearrangement joins TRBV19 to TRBJ2-5; D is unresolved. The V and J ends lost 1 base and 3 bases respectively, with 6 bases between them. CDR3 size: 13 residues. Germline assignment: CDR1 LNHDA and CDR2 SQIVND (reference sequence). In nucleotides, the CDR3 is TGTGCCAGTAGTATAGGCCAGAAAGAGACCCAGTACTTC. Amino acids: CASSIGQKETQYF.

This chain links TRBV28 with TRBJ1-2; D uncertain. The CDR3 is 14 amino acids. With 9 bases removed from V and 2 bases from J, the gap between germline ends came to 16 bases. CDR1 and CDR2 from the germline V gene are MDHEN and SYDVKM. CDR3 bases: TGTGCCAGTCTCCTCGGCAGCGCCAACTATGGCTACACCTTC. Protein product: CASLLGSANYGYTF.

The chain has TRBV25-1 and TRBJ2-1, with 10 positions matching TRBD2. CDR3 length: 15 residues. V was pared by 6 bases and J by 7 bases, with 9 bases of the junction left unmatched. Germline values: CDR1 MGHDK, CDR2 SYGVNS. The CDR3 DNA follows: TGTGCCAGCAGCGTAAGCGGGGGGGCCTGGAATGAGCAGTTCTTC. Translating it yields CASSVSGGAWNEQFF.

V is TRBV28 and J is TRBJ2-7; TRBD2 aligns across 14 bases. This CDR3 contains 15 residues. With V trimmed by 10 bases and J by 2 bases, 7 bases remained unmatched. Germline assignment: CDR1 MDHEN and CDR2 SYDVKM. CDR3 loop: CATEETSGRAYEQYF. The CDR3 coding sequence is TGTGCCACCGAGGAGACTAGCGGGAGGGCCTACGAGCAGTACTTC. Filled out from reference TRBV28 and TRBJ2-7, the complete variable domain reads DVKVTQSSRYLVKRTGEKVFLECVQDMDHENMFWYRQDPGLGLRLIYFSYDVKMKEKGDIPEGYSVSREKKERFSLILESASTNQTSMYLCATEETSGRAYEQYFGPGTRLTVT.

A single count supports this clone. V and J are TRBV27 and TRBJ2-7; D gene ambiguous. The CDR3 loop spans 16 amino acids. Trimming left V 3 bases short and J 3 bases short, with 18 bases between. The germline CDR1 and CDR2 sequences are MNHEY and SMNVEV (reference sequence). The CDR3 is CASSFSSRKEIYEQYF. CDR3 nucleotide sequence: TGTGCCAGCAGTTTCTCCTCGCGGAAGGAGATCTACGAGCAGTACTTC.

The J gene is TRBJ2-1, the V gene TRBV19; 7 nucleotides line up with TRBD2. J was trimmed by 6 bases and V by 4 bases; bases with no gene match: 6. The CDR3 covers 14 residues. Per the germline V gene, CDR1 is LNHDA and CDR2 is SQIVND (reference sequence). In DNA, the CDR3 is TGTGCCAGTAGTAGGGGGGGACGGTCCAATGAGCAGTTCTTC. This gives the protein CASSRGGRSNEQFF.

With respect to this clone: The conserved closing phenylalanine or tryptophan is absent in this CDR3, likely reflecting a read error. The J gene is TRBJ1-1, the V gene TRBV27, with 10 bases identical to TRBD1. Per germline, CDR1 MNHEY and CDR2 SMNVEV (reference sequence). The CDR3 consists of 16 residues. The CDR3 here is CTSSDPGQGIYTEAFL. The DNA of the CDR3 is TGTACCAGCAGTGATCCGGGACAGGGGATTTACACTGAAGCTTTCCTT.

The chain combines TRBV6-6 with TRBJ1-1; a possible D gene is TRBD1 (6 bases). Between the trimmed V and J ends, which lost 6 bases and 3 bases, there was a span of 17 bases. CDR1 is MNHNY and CDR2 is SVGAGI in the germline V gene (reference sequence). The CDR3 runs 15 residues. The DNA of the CDR3 is TGTGCCAGCAGCCAGAGCTCACAGGGCTACACTGAAGCTTTCTTT. This gives the protein CASSQSSQGYTEAFF.

The chain combines TRBV6-5 with TRBJ1-5; 7 bases are a match to TRBD1. V shed 3 bases, J shed 6 bases, and the junction held 2 bases outside the gene matches. The CDR3 totals 13 residues. Germline V CDR1 and CDR2: MNHEY, SVGAGI. This CDR3 reads CASSYNRGQPQHF. The CDR3 DNA reads TGTGCCAGCAGTTATAACAGGGGTCAGCCCCAGCATTTT.

This clone was recorded once. This chain connects TRBV5-4 to TRBJ2-5, with 7 nucleotides matching TRBD2. CDR3 length: 13 residues. Looked up from germline, CDR1 is SGHNT and CDR2 is YYREEE (reference sequence). The V gene end was trimmed by 1 base and the J gene end by 3 bases; junction bases not matched to a gene: 0. CDR3 residues: CASSLRGEETQYF. The CDR3 DNA reads TGTGCCAGCAGCTTGCGGGGGGAAGAGACCCAGTACTTC.

This clone has a single count. The chain employs TRBV20-1 and TRBJ2-7; the D gene is possibly TRBD1 (6 bases). The CDR3 consists of 11 residues. The V gene lost 5 bases and the J gene lost 5 bases, with 10 bases spanning the gap. Germline CDR1 DFQATT, CDR2 SNEGSKA (reference sequence). CDR3 in DNA: TGCAGTGCTCCGGACAGAGACGAGCAGTACTTC. Its protein is CSAPDRDEQYF.

The chain is built from TRBV5-1 and TRBJ2-5, with 9 positions matching TRBD2. V lost 4 bases to trimming and J lost 1 base; unmatched junction nucleotides: 8. The germline V gene has CDR1 SGHRS and CDR2 YFSETQ. The CDR3 has 16 residues. Here the CDR3 reads CASSEGAGGSQETQYF. CDR3 in DNA: TGCGCCAGCAGCGAGGGGGCGGGAGGGTCCCAAGAGACCCAGTACTTC.

The chain employs TRBV28 and TRBJ1-5; TRBD1 aligns across 8 bases. The CDR3 totals 16 residues. Germline CDR1 is MDHEN and CDR2 is SYDVKM. The V and J ends lost 6 bases and 9 bases, in that order; junction bases with no gene match: 16. Here the CDR3 reads CASRYYGTGGVWPQHF. The DNA for the CDR3 is TGTGCCAGCAGATACTACGGGACAGGTGGCGTATGGCCCCAGCATTTT.

There are a few counts of this clone. V gene TRBV4-1 combines with J gene TRBJ2-3; 8 nucleotides line up with TRBD2. Trimming removed 3 bases from V and 5 bases from J; junction bases left unmatched: 7. The CDR3 is 15 amino acids. Germline V gene data show CDR1 as MGHRA and CDR2 as YSYEKL. The CDR3 reads CASSQTSESVDTQYF. CDR3 bases: TGCGCCAGCAGCCAGACTAGCGAAAGTGTAGATACGCAGTATTTT.

The sample holds a few counts of this clone. The chain employs TRBV6-4 and TRBJ2-2, with D perhaps matching TRBD2 (5 bases). Per germline, CDR1 MRHNA and CDR2 SNTAGT. Trimming removed 5 bases from V and 1 base from J, with 14 bases in between. This CDR3 is 16 amino acids long. CDR3 bases: TGTGCCAGCAGTAAGGACGGACTTTTGAACACCGGGGAGCTGTTTTTT. It is translated as CASSKDGLLNTGELFF.

This clone appeared a few times. This sequence joins TRBV5-6 and TRBJ1-5; a possible D gene is TRBD1 (6 bases). Trimming removed 4 bases at V and 6 bases at J, with 14 bases between. Germline CDR1 is SGHDT and CDR2 is YYEEEE. CDR3 length: 14 amino acids. In DNA form, the CDR3 reads TGTGCCAGCAGCCGCATGGGGGCAGGTCAGCCCCAGCATTTT. Translated: CASSRMGAGQPQHF.

This chain uses TRBV6-5 with TRBJ1-4, with TRBD1 identical over 10 bases. Germline V gene lookup returns CDR1 MNHEY and CDR2 SVGAGI. The CDR3 runs to 15 residues. V lost 0 bases to trimming and J lost 14 bases; unmatched junction nucleotides: 9. CDR3 sequence: CASSYSFSGTGALFF. The CDR3 DNA sequence: TGTGCCAGCAGTTACTCTTTTAGCGGGACAGGGGCGCTGTTTTTT.

The CDR3 DNA sequence: TGCGCCAGCAGCCAAGAGCCCCCCGAGGACTCTGGGGCCAACGTCCTGACTTTC. It yields the protein CASSQEPPEDSGANVLTF. The J gene is TRBJ2-6, the V gene TRBV4-1, with D hard to call. V dropped 0 bases and J dropped 0 bases, with 12 bases sitting between them. The CDR3 has 18 amino acids. The germline gives CDR1 MGHRA, CDR2 YSYEKL.

The rearrangement uses TRBV7-9 and TRBJ1-2; D might be TRBD1 (5 bases). The CDR3 consists of 14 residues. V lost 1 base and J 6 bases, leaving 12 bases between the germline ends. Per germline, CDR1 SEHNR and CDR2 FQNEAQ (reference sequence). Written as DNA, the CDR3 is TGTGCCAGCAGCTTAGGGGGGGGGAACGATGGCTACACCTTC. Its protein is CASSLGGGNDGYTF.

The chain recombines TRBV19 with TRBJ1-2; TRBD1 agrees at 7 bases. Looked up from germline, CDR1 is LNHDA and CDR2 is SQIVND (reference sequence). This CDR3 is 16 amino acids long. The trim removed 0 bases at V and 4 bases at J, leaving 8 bases unmatched. The CDR3 region has the DNA TGTGCCAGTAGTATAGATCAAAGGGGGCAGCGCTATGGCTACACCTTC. This sequence encodes CASSIDQRGQRYGYTF.

This clone is a singleton in its sample. The V gene is TRBV5-1, the J gene TRBJ2-5; 11 bases are a match to TRBD2. The closer fit of TRBJ2-7 to the DNA end suggests the J call may be wrong. CDR1 and CDR2 (germline): SGHRS, YFSETQ. This CDR3 has 14 amino acids. CDR3 nucleotides: TGCGCCAGCAGCCTCGGGACTAGCGGATACGAGCAGTACTTC. Its protein is CASSLGTSGYEQYF.